The clone carrying this TCR beta chain was counted at least ten times. The entry originates in a study of T cells in Graves' hyperthyroidism and ophthalmopathy. V dropped 1 base and J dropped 6 bases, with 18 bases sitting between them. From germline, CDR1 is SGHTA and CDR2 FQGTGA. The CDR3 contains 16 residues. TCR beta CDR3 region amplification was performed from RNA transcripts. RT-PCR in the first round (using the HTBI primer set) targeted the TCR CDR3. Each CDR3 protein is one row after TCRdb ran MiXCR on the multiplex PCR reads. In the table there are more than 550,000 distinct CDR3 sequences, 18% of which are singletons.

This clonotype originated in a woman in her fifties or sixties with Graves' hyperthyroidism that later progressed to Graves' ophthalmopathy. The chain recombines TRBV7-3 with TRBJ1-1, with D perhaps matching TRBD1 (5 bases). The material sequenced was blood. The CDR3 DNA reads TGTGCCAGCAGCTTAATGGCTCAAGGGACCGGAGCTGAAGCTTTCTTT. Its protein is CASSLMAQGTGAEAFF.